These T cell receptor beta chains were read from a single sample in a study of immune cell composition in non-small cell lung cancer. Repertoires were generated with immunoSEQ multiplex PCR, while TCRdb's copy carries only in-frame clones and drops some. The repertoire holds roughly 14,000 clones, with roughly two thirds as singletons. Material for sequencing was lung tumor tissue. The receptors come from a human donor with non-small cell lung cancer. CDR3s include the opening cysteine and the closing phenylalanine or tryptophan. The D gene is left open where the match is weak. Only part of the rows carry a size: once, few, many, or a class if the clone is expanded.

D gene: TRBD1
clone size: -
J gene: TRBJ2-4
V gene: TRBV7-9
CDR3 DNA: TGTGCCAGCAGCCTCGGACAGGTGGACATTCAGTACTTC
CDR3 protein: CASSLGQVDIQYF

D gene: -
clone size: -
J gene: TRBJ1-2
V gene: TRBV5-4
CDR3 DNA: TGTGCCAGCAGCCCCAGTGTTGTGTTCTATGGCTACACCTTC
CDR3 protein: CASSPSVVFYGYTF

D gene: -
clone size: few
J gene: TRBJ1-5
V gene: TRBV7-2
CDR3 DNA: TGTGCCAGCAGCTTAGTCGGCAGGAGCAATCAGCCCCAGCATTTT
CDR3 protein: CASSLVGRSNQPQHF

D gene: TRBD1
clone size: -
J gene: TRBJ2-2
V gene: TRBV4-2
CDR3 DNA: TGTGCCAGCAGCCCGAGGGGACAGGGGGTCACCGGGGAGCTGTTTTTT
CDR3 protein: CASSPRGQGVTGELFF

D gene: TRBD2
clone size: -
J gene: TRBJ2-7
V gene: TRBV7-6
CDR3 DNA: TGTGCCAGCAGCTTAGACGTGGGACTAGCGGATTCCTACGAGCAGTACTTC
CDR3 protein: CASSLDVGLADSYEQYF

D gene: -
clone size: -
J gene: TRBJ2-1
V gene: TRBV4-1
CDR3 DNA: TGCGCCAGCAGCCGCGGGGTCTACAATGAGCAGTTCTTC
CDR3 protein: CASSRGVYNEQFF

D gene: TRBD1
clone size: -
J gene: TRBJ2-5
V gene: TRBV2
CDR3 DNA: TGTGCCAGCGGCCTGGACAGGGGGCCCTGGTTAGACTTC
CDR3 protein: CASGLDRGPWLDF

D gene: -
clone size: -
J gene: TRBJ2-7
V gene: TRBV13
CDR3 DNA: TGTGCCAGCAGCTTAGAACAGGGTTACGAGCAGTACTTC
CDR3 protein: CASSLEQGYEQYF

D gene: TRBD1
clone size: -
J gene: TRBJ1-6
V gene: TRBV7-9
CDR3 DNA: TGTGCCAGCAGCTACCCCCCAGGACAGGTGACTAATTCACCCCTCCACTTT
CDR3 protein: CASSYPPGQVTNSPLHF

D gene: -
clone size: -
J gene: TRBJ1-1
V gene: TRBV19
CDR3 DNA: TGTGCCAGTACCCAGGACAGAATTAACACTGAAGCTTTCTTT
CDR3 protein: CASTQDRINTEAFF

D gene: -
clone size: -
J gene: TRBJ2-1
V gene: TRBV7-8
CDR3 DNA: TGTGCCAGCAGCTTCCCGAGACAGGGCTCCCGGAGGGACAATGAGCAGTTCTTC
CDR3 protein: CASSFPRQGSRRDNEQFF

D gene: TRBD1
clone size: -
J gene: TRBJ1-2
V gene: TRBV5-6
CDR3 DNA: TGTGCCAGCAGCTTCCTATGGGACAGGGGGACTGGCTACACCTTC
CDR3 protein: CASSFLWDRGTGYTF

D gene: TRBD1
clone size: few
J gene: TRBJ1-1
V gene: TRBV5-1
CDR3 DNA: TGCGCCAGCAGCAGTGGACAGGGGACGCTGAACACTGAAGCTTTCTTT
CDR3 protein: CASSSGQGTLNTEAFF

D gene: TRBD1
clone size: -
J gene: TRBJ2-7
V gene: TRBV6-1
CDR3 DNA: TGTGCCAGCAGTAAGGGACAGGGGCCGGGCGAGCAGTACTTC
CDR3 protein: CASSKGQGPGEQYF

D gene: TRBD1
clone size: -
J gene: TRBJ2-3
V gene: TRBV5-1
CDR3 DNA: TGCGCCAGCAGCCAAGGGACAGGGGGCAACACAGATACGCAGTATTTT
CDR3 protein: CASSQGTGGNTDTQYF

D gene: -
clone size: -
J gene: TRBJ2-7
V gene: TRBV30
CDR3 DNA: TGTGCCTGGAGCATGGGCAACGAGCAGTACTTC
CDR3 protein: CAWSMGNEQYF

D gene: TRBD1
clone size: few
J gene: TRBJ2-3
V gene: TRBV4-3
CDR3 DNA: TGCGCCAGCAGCCAGGGACAGGGGGCTGGCGATACGCAGTATTTT
CDR3 protein: CASSQGQGAGDTQYF